Listed below are T cell receptor beta chains from one sample, sequenced in a study of blood T cell repertoires in COVID-19. TCRdb's copy holds only in-frame clones and misses some; the assay was immunoSEQ multiplex PCR. The top ten hold roughly 7% of the sample, which has around 320,000 clones, roughly 85% seen once. Sequencing used peripheral blood. These receptors originate from a human donor in a cohort sampled during active COVID-19. Each CDR3 is given with its conserved first and last residue. A D gene is named only where the DNA matches it firmly.

cdr3_length: 16; v_call: TRBV9; d_call: TRBD1; j_call: TRBJ1-4; cdr3_aa: CASSLGQGETNEKLFF; cdr3_nt: TGTGCCAGCAGCCTCGGACAGGGAGAAACTAATGAAAAACTGTTTTTT
cdr3_length: 11; v_call: TRBV10-3; d_call: .; j_call: TRBJ2-7; cdr3_aa: CAISGGDWQYF; cdr3_nt: TGTGCCATCAGTGGGGGGGATTGGCAGTACTTC
cdr3_length: 15; v_call: TRBV10-3; d_call: .; j_call: TRBJ2-1; cdr3_aa: CAISESTGRGNEQFF; cdr3_nt: TGTGCCATCAGTGAGTCGACGGGGCGGGGCAATGAGCAGTTCTTC
cdr3_length: 17; v_call: TRBV15; d_call: TRBD1; j_call: TRBJ1-2; cdr3_aa: CATSRYRGTINRYGYTF; cdr3_nt: TGTGCCACCAGCAGGTACAGGGGGACGATAAACCGCTATGGCTACACCTTC
cdr3_length: 15; v_call: TRBV7-3; d_call: .; j_call: TRBJ2-7; cdr3_aa: CASSLDRGEVYEQYF; cdr3_nt: TGTGCCAGCAGCTTAGACAGAGGGGAGGTCTACGAGCAGTACTTC
cdr3_length: 17; v_call: TRBV27; d_call: TRBD1; j_call: TRBJ1-1; cdr3_aa: CASSWTGTGWMNTEAFF; cdr3_nt: TGTGCCAGCAGTTGGACGGGGACAGGGTGGATGAACACTGAAGCTTTCTTT
cdr3_length: 15; v_call: TRBV20-1; d_call: .; j_call: TRBJ2-1; cdr3_aa: CSASYDGARYNEQFF; cdr3_nt: TGCAGTGCTAGTTACGATGGGGCGCGTTACAATGAGCAGTTCTTC
cdr3_length: 14; v_call: TRBV30; d_call: .; j_call: TRBJ1-5; cdr3_aa: CAWSGGRTNQPQHF; cdr3_nt: TGTGCCTGGAGTGGGGGCAGGACAAATCAGCCCCAGCATTTT
cdr3_length: 18; v_call: TRBV7-3; d_call: .; j_call: TRBJ1-5; cdr3_aa: CASTLWWAAENSNQPQHF; cdr3_nt: TGTGCCAGCACTTTGTGGTGGGCAGCAGAAAATAGCAATCAGCCCCAGCATTTT
cdr3_length: 12; v_call: TRBV4-1; d_call: .; j_call: TRBJ1-2; cdr3_aa: CASSQDPSGYTF; cdr3_nt: TGCGCCAGCAGCCAAGATCCCTCGGGCTACACCTTC
cdr3_length: 16; v_call: TRBV3-1/TRBV3-2; d_call: TRBD1; j_call: TRBJ1-2; cdr3_aa: CASSQASDRANYGYTF; cdr3_nt: TGTGCCAGCAGCCAAGCTTCAGACAGGGCTAACTATGGCTACACCTTC
cdr3_length: 15; v_call: TRBV10-3; d_call: .; j_call: TRBJ1-5; cdr3_aa: CAISEGSGAGQPQHF; cdr3_nt: TGTGCCATCAGTGAGGGGTCAGGGGCTGGTCAGCCCCAGCATTTT
cdr3_length: 17; v_call: TRBV6-1; d_call: TRBD1; j_call: TRBJ1-1; cdr3_aa: CASSVQGAYSLNTEAFF; cdr3_nt: TGTGCCAGCAGTGTCCAGGGGGCGTATTCCCTGAACACTGAAGCTTTCTTT
cdr3_length: 15; v_call: TRBV28; d_call: .; j_call: TRBJ2-1; cdr3_aa: CASSLITGPTNEQFF; cdr3_nt: TGTGCCAGCAGTTTAATTACAGGTCCTACTAATGAGCAGTTCTTC
cdr3_length: 16; v_call: TRBV5-4; d_call: .; j_call: TRBJ2-3; cdr3_aa: CASSYDGHATTDTQYF; cdr3_nt: TGTGCCAGCAGCTACGACGGACATGCCACCACAGATACGCAGTATTTT
cdr3_length: 15; v_call: TRBV5-1; d_call: TRBD1; j_call: TRBJ1-1; cdr3_aa: CASSPRTGRNTEAFF; cdr3_nt: TGCGCCAGCAGCCCAAGGACAGGACGTAACACTGAAGCTTTCTTT
cdr3_length: 13; v_call: TRBV9; d_call: .; j_call: TRBJ2-7; cdr3_aa: CASSPPLSGEQYF; cdr3_nt: TGTGCCAGCAGCCCCCCGCTTAGTGGCGAGCAGTACTTC
cdr3_length: 14; v_call: TRBV5-6; d_call: TRBD1; j_call: TRBJ1-1; cdr3_aa: CASSYRDRSTEAFF; cdr3_nt: TGTGCCAGCAGCTACCGGGACAGATCCACTGAAGCTTTCTTT
cdr3_length: 14; v_call: TRBV11-2; d_call: .; j_call: TRBJ2-3; cdr3_aa: CASSRGLAKGTQYF; cdr3_nt: TGTGCCAGCAGCAGAGGCCTAGCGAAGGGTACGCAGTATTTT
cdr3_length: 12; v_call: TRBV25-1; d_call: .; j_call: TRBJ1-3; cdr3_aa: CASMGSGNTIYF; cdr3_nt: TGTGCCAGCATGGGCAGTGGAAACACCATATATTTT
cdr3_length: 15; v_call: TRBV5-1; d_call: TRBD2; j_call: TRBJ2-3; cdr3_aa: CASSFGSGGPNTQYF; cdr3_nt: TGCGCCAGCAGCTTTGGTAGCGGGGGCCCCAATACGCAGTATTTT
cdr3_length: 14; v_call: TRBV3-1/TRBV3-2; d_call: TRBD1; j_call: TRBJ2-1; cdr3_aa: CASTPGQGLEEQFF; cdr3_nt: TGTGCCAGCACCCCGGGACAGGGGTTGGAGGAGCAGTTCTTC